The 2 T cell receptor beta chains in this list originate from one sample, sequenced in a study of T cell changes during pregnancy in multiple sclerosis. The table came from immunoSEQ multiplex PCR; TCRdb's copy has only in-frame clones and leaves some out. The repertoire holds roughly 63,000 clones, approximately 93% seen once, with approximately 3.8% in the top ten. This specimen was CD8+ T cells from peripheral blood mononuclear cells, taken in the second trimester of pregnancy. The receptors come from a female donor with multiple sclerosis, enrolled in a pregnancy study.

A few counts support this clone. V usage is TRBV6-5 and J usage is TRBJ1-5; no clear D gene. V dropped 0 bases and J dropped 5 bases, with 8 bases sitting between them. Germline V gives CDR1 MNHEY, CDR2 SVGAGI. The CDR3 consists of 14 residues. The CDR3 sequence: CASSYSRRDQPQHF. The CDR3 DNA follows: TGTGCCAGCAGTTACTCGAGGAGAGATCAGCCCCAGCATTTT.

The rearrangement joins TRBV6-5 to TRBJ2-5; D perhaps matches TRBD2 (6 bases). CDR3 length: 15 residues. V was pared by 0 bases and J by 5 bases, with 13 bases between. CDR1 MNHEY and CDR2 SVGAGI come from the germline V gene. As DNA, the CDR3 is TGTGCCAGCAGTTACTCGACGGGGGAGGAGGAGACCCAGTACTTC. It specifies CASSYSTGEEETQYF.